Presented here are 32 T cell receptor beta chains from one specimen sequenced in a study of blood T cell repertoires in COVID-19. Only in-frame clones appear in the TCRdb table, and some are missing; sequencing was by immunoSEQ multiplex PCR. The sample includes under 75,000 clones, 79% of them seen just once. Source material: peripheral blood. The receptors shown here come from a woman aged 60-75 years with acute or convalescent COVID-19.

This chain connects TRBV6-5 to TRBJ1-1; D gene ambiguous. The V end lost 6 bases, the J end lost 4 bases, and 15 bases lay between the germline ends. CDR3 length: 14 residues. Looked up from germline, CDR1 is MNHEY and CDR2 is SVGAGI. CDR3 protein: CASRIGEEGTEAFF. The CDR3 DNA is TGTGCCAGCAGGATTGGGGAGGAGGGCACTGAAGCTTTCTTT.

This clone has only one observation. The CDR3: CASSLLGGSQETQYF. The CDR3 coding sequence is TGCGCCAGCAGCTTGCTAGGTGGGAGCCAAGAGACCCAGTACTTC. The rearrangement links TRBV5-1 to TRBJ2-5; D possibly corresponds to TRBD2 (5 bases). Germline CDR1 reads SGHRS; CDR2 reads YFSETQ. The CDR3 runs to 15 residues. V lost 1 base to trimming and J lost 1 base, with 11 bases between them.

The chain recombines TRBV5-4 with TRBJ2-3; no clear D. CDR1 is SGHNT, CDR2 YYREEE, per germline (reference sequence). The ends were cut back, 3 bases at V and 2 bases at J, with 10 bases in the middle. This CDR3 region has 14 residues. In nucleotides, the CDR3 is TGTGCCAGCAGCTCACACCCGTCCACAGATACGCAGTATTTT. The encoded protein is CASSSHPSTDTQYF.

J is TRBJ1-1 and V is TRBV20-1; D ambiguous. Trimming removed 6 bases at V and 4 bases at J, with 9 bases between. The CDR3 extends over 11 amino acids. CDR1 and CDR2 (germline): DFQATT, SNEGSKA (reference sequence). CDR3 sequence (DNA): TGCAGTGCACGGGTCTTCACTGAAGCTTTCTTT. Translated, it gives CSARVFTEAFF.

V gene TRBV5-6 combines with J gene TRBJ2-7; 11 bases map to TRBD2. Losses at the gene ends were 5 bases for V and 4 bases for J; bases not matched to a gene: 5. The CDR3 extends over 14 amino acids. CDR1 is SGHDT and CDR2 is YYEEEE in the germline V gene. CDR3 DNA: TGTGCCAGCAGGCTTCTAGCGGGGGGATACGAGCAGTACTTC. Encoded protein: CASRLLAGGYEQYF.

V usage is TRBV6-5 and J usage is TRBJ1-2, with D maybe TRBD1 (5 bases). The CDR3 is 14 residues long. CDR1 is MNHEY, CDR2 SVGAGI, per germline. V was clipped by 2 bases and J by 3 bases, with 10 bases between them. The CDR3 DNA reads TGTGCCAGCAGTTACGGGGCGGATTACTATGGCTACACCTTC. Residues: CASSYGADYYGYTF.

The chain has TRBV11-3 and TRBJ2-2, with a possible D match to TRBD1 (6 bases). The CDR3 length is 14 residues. Trimming left V 5 bases short and J 6 bases short, with 13 bases between. Germline V lookup: CDR1 SGHNT, CDR2 YENEEA. The DNA of the CDR3 is TGTGCCAGCAGCCGGGTTCAGGGGTCCGGGGAGCTGTTTTTT. Translated: CASSRVQGSGELFF.

This clone was counted a single time. The chain employs TRBV6-1 and TRBJ1-3; D gene ambiguous. This CDR3 contains 15 residues. V shed 3 bases and J shed 0 bases, with 9 bases lying between them. Germline CDR1 and CDR2: MNHNS and SASEGT. The CDR3 sequence: CASSEGSNSGNTIYF. The CDR3 nucleotides are TGTGCCAGCAGTGAGGGCTCCAACTCTGGAAACACCATATATTTT.

This sequence joins TRBV4-2 and TRBJ2-5; 8 bases line up with TRBD1. The V gene's germline CDR1 is LGHNA and CDR2 YNFKEQ. The CDR3 covers 14 residues. The ends lost 4 bases at V and 5 bases at J; junction bases unmatched: 6. Here the CDR3 DNA reads TGTGCCAGCAGCCGAGACAGGGGTGAGGAGACCCAGTACTTC. Translation gives CASSRDRGEETQYF.

This clone appeared once. The V gene is TRBV18, the J gene TRBJ2-3, with D uncertain. The CDR3 length is 14 residues. Germline V CDR1 and CDR2: KGHSH, LQKENI. V gave up 0 bases and J gave up 5 bases, with 9 bases separating them. CDR3 sequence (DNA): TGTGCCAGCTCACCACCCAGCGTTGGAGATACGCAGTATTTT. Its protein is CASSPPSVGDTQYF.

This sequence joins TRBV6-6 and TRBJ2-6; possibly TRBD1 for D (5 bases). The CDR3 has 14 amino acids. Germline CDR1 is MNHNY and CDR2 is SVGAGI (reference sequence). V gave up 8 bases and J gave up 3 bases, with 11 bases separating them. CDR3 coding DNA: TGTGCCAGCGGGCTAGGGGTTGGGGCCAACGTCCTGACTTTC. Translation: CASGLGVGANVLTF.

The sample holds a few counts of this clone. The rearrangement links TRBV5-1 to TRBJ1-2; 7 bases are a match to TRBD1. The junction had 9 bases not matched to a gene; V was cut back by 4 bases and J by 6 bases. The CDR3 contains 14 residues. Germline lookup yields CDR1 SGHRS and CDR2 YFSETQ. Written as DNA, the CDR3 is TGCGCCAGCAGCGATCGGACAGGAGGTAATGGCTACACCTTC. This sequence encodes CASSDRTGGNGYTF.

This chain links TRBV12-3 or TRBV12-4 with TRBJ2-6; D is uncertain. The length of the CDR3 is 11 residues. CDR3 coding DNA: TGTGCTAGTTCTGGGGCCAACGTCCTGACTTTC. This gives the protein CASSGANVLTF.

The chain recombines TRBV10-3 with TRBJ2-3, with unresolved D. The CDR3 is 13 amino acids. In germline, CDR1 is ENHRY, CDR2 SYGVKD. With 7 bases removed from V and 4 bases from J, the gap between germline ends came to 12 bases. CDR3 residues: CAINSQQSDTQYF. As DNA, the CDR3 is TGTGCCATCAATAGTCAACAGTCAGATACGCAGTATTTT.

This clone was seen once. The chain couples TRBV15 to TRBJ1-1; no clear D. V was pared by 0 bases and J by 7 bases, with 6 bases between. Germline loops: CDR1 LNHNV, CDR2 YYDKDF (reference sequence). The CDR3 loop spans 12 amino acids. DNA of the CDR3: TGTGCCACCAGCAGAGAAGCGGGTGAAGCTTTCTTT. Protein product: CATSREAGEAFF.

This chain joins TRBV27 and TRBJ1-2; possible D gene TRBD1, 6 bases. Trimming stripped 5 bases from V and 0 bases from J, with 13 bases between. This CDR3 is built from 15 residues. The germline gives CDR1 MNHEY, CDR2 SMNVEV (reference sequence). The CDR3 reads CASSAVGQSNYGYTF. Here the CDR3 DNA reads TGTGCCAGCAGTGCGGTCGGACAGTCTAACTATGGCTACACCTTC.

The V call is TRBV9, the J call TRBJ1-6; D possibly corresponds to TRBD1 (5 bases). CDR3 length: 17 amino acids. The germline V and J ends were trimmed by 0 bases and 4 bases, with 14 bases remaining between them. The germline V gene encodes CDR1 SGDLS and CDR2 YYNGEE. The chain's CDR3 is CASSVDSRQRYNSPLHF. The CDR3 bases are TGTGCCAGCAGCGTAGATAGTAGACAGCGATATAATTCACCCCTCCACTTT.

The chain couples TRBV6-6 to TRBJ1-3; D might be TRBD1 (5 bases). V was cut by 10 bases and J by 0 bases, with 10 bases left in between. Germline CDR1 is MNHNY and CDR2 is SVGAGI (reference sequence). The CDR3 covers 13 residues. CDR3 coding DNA: TGTGCCATCTCGGGGGGCTCTGGAAACACCATATATTTT. Its translation: CAISGGSGNTIYF.

The chain employs TRBV5-1 and TRBJ2-1; D is possibly TRBD1 (5 bases). Trimming pared 0 bases from V and 6 bases from J, leaving 13 bases between. The CDR3 covers 15 residues. CDR1 SGHRS and CDR2 YFSETQ come from the germline V gene. The CDR3 DNA follows: TGCGCCAGCAGCTTGGCAGGGATGGATTTCAATGAGCAGTTCTTC. Amino acid sequence: CASSLAGMDFNEQFF.

The gene calls are TRBV5-5 and TRBJ1-6, with 12 bases that match TRBD1. Germline values: CDR1 SGHKS, CDR2 YYEKEE (reference sequence). V gave up 3 bases and J gave up 0 bases; unmatched junction bases: 4. The CDR3 totals 18 residues. DNA of the CDR3: TGTGCCAGCAGCTCCGGGACAGGGGGCGGCTCCTATAATTCACCCCTCCACTTT. Its translation is CASSSGTGGGSYNSPLHF.

J is TRBJ2-7 and V is TRBV27; 7 nucleotides match TRBD1. V shed 10 bases and J 2 bases; nucleotides not matched to a gene: 5. Germline loops: CDR1 MNHEY, CDR2 SMNVEV (reference sequence). The CDR3 length is 12 residues. CDR3 region: CATYRGPYEQYF. CDR3 DNA: TGTGCCACCTACAGGGGACCCTACGAGCAGTACTTC.

The genes are TRBV6-6 and TRBJ2-3, with 10 bases fitting TRBD2. Germline V CDR1 and CDR2: MNHNY, SVGAGI (reference sequence). The CDR3 extends over 15 amino acids. The V segment lost 2 bases and the J segment 5 bases; nucleotides outside the gene matches: 4. The CDR3, as DNA: TGTGCCAGCAGTTACCAGCGGGGGGGAGGAGATACGCAGTATTTT. This gives the protein CASSYQRGGGDTQYF.

The chain is built from TRBV5-8 and TRBJ2-3; weak D call: TRBD1 (6 bases). V dropped 4 bases and J dropped 0 bases, with 12 bases sitting between them. The CDR3 has 15 amino acids. From germline, CDR1 is SGHTS and CDR2 YDEGEE. In nucleotides, the CDR3 is TGTGCCAGCAGCCGAGGACAGCTCAGCACAGATACGCAGTATTTT. It yields the protein CASSRGQLSTDTQYF.

The gene calls are TRBV10-3 and TRBJ2-2, with D maybe TRBD1 (5 bases). V was trimmed by 8 bases and J by 1 base, leaving 11 bases between them. There are 14 residues in the CDR3. The germline gives CDR1 ENHRY, CDR2 SYGVKD. The CDR3 spells CAIGEQVNTGELFF. CDR3 nucleotide sequence: TGTGCCATCGGGGAACAGGTGAACACCGGGGAGCTGTTTTTT.

The V gene is TRBV4-1, the J gene TRBJ2-2; 7 bases are shared with TRBD2. This CDR3 comprises 16 residues. Germline V CDR1 and CDR2: MGHRA, YSYEKL. With 0 bases clipped from V and 1 base from J, the junction kept 2 bases outside the gene matches. CDR3: CASSQERGMNTGELFF. In nucleotides, the CDR3 is TGCGCCAGCAGCCAAGAGCGGGGGATGAACACCGGGGAGCTGTTTTTT.

This chain uses TRBV29-1 with TRBJ1-1, with 7 bases matching TRBD1. The V segment lost 2 bases and the J segment 0 bases; nucleotides outside the gene matches: 6. CDR3 length equals 15 residues. Germline V gene lookup returns CDR1 SQVTM and CDR2 ANQGSEA. The CDR3 bases are TGCAGCGTTGAAAGGGGGCAGGGTATGAACACTGAAGCTTTCTTT. Encoded protein: CSVERGQGMNTEAFF.

The V and J genes are TRBV19 and TRBJ1-1, with D perhaps matching TRBD1 (5 bases). This CDR3 spans 13 amino acids. CDR1 LNHDA and CDR2 SQIVND come from the germline V gene (reference sequence). V was clipped by 5 bases and J by 4 bases, with 11 bases between them. The CDR3 protein is CASSLSRATEAFF. The CDR3, as DNA: TGTGCCAGTAGTCTCAGCAGGGCCACTGAAGCTTTCTTT.

The rearrangement links TRBV4-3 to TRBJ1-2, with TRBD1 matching over 7 bases. The CDR3 extends over 15 amino acids. J was trimmed by 4 bases and V by 1 base; bases with no gene match: 6. Per germline, CDR1 LGHNA and CDR2 YSLEER. The CDR3 DNA sequence: TGCGCCAGCAGCCAAGCGGGAGGGGGCGCCTATGGCTACACCTTC. This gives the protein CASSQAGGGAYGYTF.

V usage is TRBV30 and J usage is TRBJ2-7, with a tentative D call TRBD1 (6 bases). Germline V lookup: CDR1 GTSNPN, CDR2 SVGIG (reference sequence). Trimming left V 3 bases short and J 3 bases short, with 6 bases between. The CDR3 covers 11 residues. DNA for the CDR3: TGTGCCTGGAGAGGGGGCTACGAGCAGTACTTC. It is translated as CAWRGGYEQYF.

In its sample, this clone was seen a few times. The rearrangement uses TRBV7-8 and TRBJ1-5; 7 nucleotides match TRBD1. With V trimmed by 5 bases and J by 5 bases, 12 bases remained unmatched. The CDR3 runs 16 residues. Germline loops: CDR1 SGHVS, CDR2 FQNEAQ. DNA of the CDR3: TGTGCCAGCAGCCGAGTCATCGGACAGGCCGATCAGCCCCAGCATTTT. Translating it yields CASSRVIGQADQPQHF.

The V and J genes are TRBV2 and TRBJ2-7; no definite D call. Between the trimmed V and J ends, which lost 8 bases and 6 bases, there was a span of 14 bases. The CDR3 has 12 residues. Germline V gene data show CDR1 as SNHLY and CDR2 as FYNNEI. The CDR3 spells CASRVAIREQYF. The CDR3 DNA reads TGTGCCAGCCGTGTGGCAATACGCGAGCAGTACTTC.

The chain is built from TRBV6-5 and TRBJ1-1, with a weak D call TRBD1 (5 bases). The germline V gene encodes CDR1 MNHEY and CDR2 SVGAGI. The CDR3 is 13 amino acids. The germline V and J ends were trimmed by 6 bases and 1 base, with 9 bases remaining between them. The CDR3: CASRNGQNTEAFF. In nucleotides, the CDR3 is TGTGCCAGCAGGAACGGACAGAACACTGAAGCTTTCTTT.